Below are 2 T cell receptor beta chains sequenced from a single sample in a study of beta chain features in type 1 diabetes. Isolated RNA was reverse transcribed in full, so expressed TCRB transcripts were sequenced. Repertoires were generated with immunoSEQ multiplex PCR, while TCRdb's copy carries only in-frame clones and drops some. The sample has roughly 150,000 clones, around 8% seen once. No antigens are known for them. The study's findings and limits: TCRB CDR3 length was moderately but significantly reduced in all four CD4+ subsets of Type 1 diabetes patients.

The sequenced sample consisted of central memory CD4+ T cells from blood. Receptors originate from a woman aged 40 to 49 with type 1 diabetes.

The chain employs TRBV29-1 and TRBJ2-1; TRBD2 might be the D (6 bases). V was cut by 8 bases and J by 2 bases, with 16 bases left in between. This CDR3 has 14 amino acids. CDR1 and CDR2 from the germline V gene are SQVTM and ANQGSEA. The CDR3 DNA follows: TGCAGCTCCGACGGCGGAGGGGCCTACAATGAGCAGTTCTTC. Protein product: CSSDGGGAYNEQFF.

The J gene is TRBJ1-3, the V gene TRBV28, with 8 nucleotides matching TRBD1. CDR3 length: 15 amino acids. Germline V CDR1 and CDR2: MDHEN, SYDVKM. The V gene end was trimmed by 3 bases and the J gene end by 4 bases; junction bases not matched to a gene: 5. CDR3 DNA sequence: TGTGCCAGCAGTTTCGGGGACAGGTCCGGAAACACCATATATTTT. Its protein is CASSFGDRSGNTIYF.